The 32 T cell receptor beta chains in this list originate from one sample, sequenced in a study of T cells in Graves' hyperthyroidism and ophthalmopathy (dated by TCRdb to between 2017 and 2020). Library prep was done by multiplex PCR. Sequenced on an Illumina HiSeq 2000. The TCR beta CDR3 regions were amplified from the RNA transcripts. The first round of RT-PCR for the TCR CDR3 was performed with the HTBI primer set and the Qiagen OneStep RT-PCR kit. The public reads were reprocessed in TCRdb via fastp at Q25 and MiXCR, keeping in-frame beta chains. One record per CDR3 amino acid sequence lists the most common genes and DNA. This sample holds roughly 420,000 distinct CDR3 sequences; 12% to 15% were observed only once. The top ten hold 5.3% of the sample. The sample comprised blood. The source is a woman between 18 and 29 years old with Graves' hyperthyroidism.

This clonotype has ten or more counts. This chain connects TRBV18 to TRBJ2-5, with 10 bases identical to TRBD2. CDR1 KGHSH and CDR2 LQKENI come from the germline V gene. Trimming took 3 bases from V and 2 from J; bases not matched to a gene: 6. There are 16 residues in the CDR3. This CDR3 is CASSPSTSGVQETQYF. CDR3 nucleotide sequence: TGTGCCAGCTCACCCTCAACTAGCGGGGTACAAGAGACCCAGTACTTC.

The V call is TRBV20-1, the J call TRBJ1-5; D gene uncertain. Germline V gene lookup returns CDR1 DFQATT and CDR2 SNEGSKA (reference sequence). The CDR3 extends over 13 amino acids. V dropped 0 bases and J dropped 1 base, with 4 bases sitting between them. The CDR3 coding sequence is TGCAGTGCTAGAGATAGAAGCAATCAGCCCCAGCATTTT. Translating it yields CSARDRSNQPQHF.

This clonotype was counted many times. The chain joins TRBV2 to TRBJ1-2; D unresolved. V lost 6 bases to trimming and J lost 0 bases, with 23 bases between them. The CDR3 totals 18 residues. Germline values: CDR1 SNHLY, CDR2 FYNNEI. CDR3 in DNA: TGTGCCAGCAGGAAGATATGGGGAGGGTTCGAGTCTAACTATGGCTACACCTTC. It encodes CASRKIWGGFESNYGYTF.

This clonotype was counted only a few times. The CDR3 nucleotides read TGTGCCTGGACACCTCGGGACAGTGTACCGGGGACCCAGTACTTC. It translates to CAWTPRDSVPGTQYF. The chain links TRBV30 to TRBJ2-5; 7 bases are shared with TRBD1. There are 15 residues in the CDR3. Losses at the gene ends were 4 bases for V and 7 bases for J; bases not matched to a gene: 15. The germline CDR1 and CDR2 sequences are GTSNPN and SVGIG (reference sequence).

This clonotype was detected many times. The chain links TRBV27 to TRBJ1-5; D gene uncertain. This CDR3 has 15 residues. V was trimmed by 3 bases and J by 0 bases, leaving 9 bases between them. Germline V gives CDR1 MNHEY, CDR2 SMNVEV (reference sequence). The CDR3 loop is CASSLVGNSNQPQHF. DNA of the CDR3: TGTGCCAGCAGTTTGGTAGGGAATAGCAATCAGCCCCAGCATTTT.

This clonotype was observed many times. The J gene is TRBJ1-1, the V gene TRBV20-1; 7 bases match TRBD1. With 0 bases clipped from V and 4 bases from J, the junction kept 8 bases outside the gene matches. CDR1 DFQATT and CDR2 SNEGSKA come from the germline V gene (reference sequence). There are 15 residues in the CDR3. In nucleotides, the CDR3 is TGCAGTGCTAGAGAGACAGGGCGGAGAGGCACTGAAGCTTTCTTT. It is translated as CSARETGRRGTEAFF.

This clonotype showed up many times. This chain uses TRBV4-1 with TRBJ2-7, with TRBD1 as a possible D gene (6 bases). Trimming removed 1 base from V and 2 bases from J, with 12 bases in between. The CDR3 covers 15 residues. Germline V lookup: CDR1 MGHRA, CDR2 YSYEKL. The CDR3 loop reads CASSQAWQGTYEQYF. The CDR3 DNA sequence: TGCGCCAGCAGCCAAGCCTGGCAGGGGACCTACGAGCAGTACTTC.

This clonotype appeared a few times. The V and J genes are TRBV6-9 and TRBJ2-2; D is unresolved. CDR1 and CDR2 from the germline V gene are MNHGY and SVAAGI. This CDR3 is 13 amino acids long. The V and J ends lost 3 bases and 7 bases respectively, with 9 bases between them. The CDR3 sequence: CASSYYLGGELFF. The CDR3 DNA reads as TGTGCCAGCAGTTACTATTTGGGCGGGGAGCTGTTTTTT.

This clonotype was detected many times. The chain uses TRBV7-8 and TRBJ2-7; 8 nucleotides line up with TRBD2. The CDR3 covers 16 residues. Losses at the gene ends were 2 bases for V and 3 bases for J; bases not matched to a gene: 9. CDR1 and CDR2 (germline): SGHVS, FQNEAQ. The CDR3 DNA reads TGTGCCAGCAGCTTATCGGGAGGGGCGGGAATCTACGAGCAGTACTTC. It encodes CASSLSGGAGIYEQYF.

This clonotype was seen at least ten times. The chain uses TRBV7-6 and TRBJ1-1; D is uncertain. CDR1 and CDR2 from the germline V gene are SGHVS and FNYEAQ. Deletions cut 6 bases from V and 1 base from J, with 12 bases between. This CDR3 contains 14 residues. This chain's CDR3 is CASRRWTENTEAFF. The CDR3 DNA sequence: TGTGCCAGCAGGCGTTGGACGGAGAACACTGAAGCTTTCTTT.

At least ten counts were recorded for this clonotype. The CDR3 coding sequence is TGCAGTGCGACCCTAGCGGGAGGCCCAGAGACCCAGTACTTC. Translating it yields CSATLAGGPETQYF. V and J are TRBV20-1 and TRBJ2-5, with 11 positions matching TRBD2. The V gene's germline CDR1 is DFQATT and CDR2 SNEGSKA (reference sequence). The J segment lost 4 bases and the V segment lost 6 bases, leaving 7 bases of the junction unmatched. The CDR3 has 14 amino acids.

J is TRBJ2-2 and V is TRBV4-1, with D perhaps matching TRBD2 (6 bases). Trimming removed 1 base at V and 2 bases at J, with 11 bases between. This CDR3 region has 16 residues. CDR1 MGHRA and CDR2 YSYEKL come from the germline V gene. CDR3 sequence: CASSQAPRDNTGELFF. CDR3 bases: TGCGCCAGCAGCCAAGCCCCGCGGGATAACACCGGGGAGCTGTTTTTT.

This clonotype came up once. The chain joins TRBV6-1 to TRBJ2-7; no reliable D call. Germline-derived CDR1 and CDR2 are MNHNS and SASEGT. Trimming stripped 8 bases from V and 0 bases from J, with 14 bases between. The CDR3 runs to 14 residues. The CDR3 bases are TGTGCCAGCGCGAATGGGCCCAACTCCTACGAGCAGTACTTC. As protein: CASANGPNSYEQYF.

Comments on this clonotype: Germline and junction disagree at one end, which may indicate a read error. The chain carries TRBV24-1 and TRBJ2-3, with TRBD2 as a possible D gene (6 bases). The CDR3 is made up of 16 amino acids. Germline V gene lookup returns CDR1 KGHDR and CDR2 SFDVKD. The CDR3 sequence is CATSDLFGSGGDTQYF. The CDR3 DNA reads TGTGCCACCAGCGATTTGTTCGGGAGCGGAGGAGATACGCAGTATTTT.

This clonotype was observed a handful of times. The gene calls are TRBV5-6 and TRBJ2-7; possible D gene TRBD1, 6 bases. The CDR3 length is 15 residues. V gave up 4 bases and J gave up 7 bases, with 21 bases separating them. The germline V gene encodes CDR1 SGHDT and CDR2 YYEEEE. The CDR3 here is CASSPSGGEVEEQYF. The CDR3 nucleotides are TGTGCCAGCAGCCCGAGTGGGGGCGAAGTAGAGGAGCAGTACTTC.

CDR3 amino acids: CASSLMLGEQFF. The CDR3 nucleotides are TGTGCCAGCAGCTTAATGTTGGGCGAGCAGTTCTTC. V and J are TRBV7-9 and TRBJ2-1, with D unresolved. V shed 2 bases and J shed 10 bases, with 9 bases lying between them. The CDR3 covers 12 residues. Germline CDR1 and CDR2: SEHNR and FQNEAQ (reference sequence).

This clonotype was counted many times. This chain uses TRBV12-3 or TRBV12-4 with TRBJ1-1; 10 bases fit TRBD1. The CDR3 has 13 residues. J lost 7 bases, V lost 6 bases, and 5 bases had no gene match. CDR3 amino acids: CASSPDRGDEAFF. The CDR3 region has the DNA TGTGCCAGCAGCCCGGACAGGGGGGATGAAGCTTTCTTT.

The genes are TRBV27 and TRBJ2-7; TRBD1 might be the D (6 bases). With 8 bases removed from V and 3 bases from J, the gap between germline ends came to 14 bases. CDR1 and CDR2 (germline): MNHEY, SMNVEV (reference sequence). The CDR3 loop spans 13 amino acids. The CDR3 loop is CASGPTGGYEQYF. CDR3 nucleotides: TGTGCCAGCGGACCGACAGGCGGCTACGAGCAGTACTTC.

The CDR3 nucleotides read TGTGCCAGCAGTTTGTCAACTAACTATGGCTACACCTTC. As protein: CASSLSTNYGYTF. The rearrangement joins TRBV28 to TRBJ1-2; D unclear. The CDR3 runs to 13 residues. Trimming removed 3 bases from V and 0 bases from J, with 5 bases in between. Germline assignment: CDR1 MDHEN and CDR2 SYDVKM.

This clonotype was recorded many times. V is TRBV3-1 and J is TRBJ2-7, with D perhaps TRBD2 (8 bases). Looked up from germline, CDR1 is LGHDT and CDR2 is YNNKEL (reference sequence). The CDR3 spans 16 residues. Trimming took off 0 bases at V and 2 bases at J, with 14 bases between the two ends. CDR3 region: CASSQDSGTATYEQYF. The CDR3 bases are TGTGCCAGCAGCCAAGATAGCGGGACAGCAACCTACGAGCAGTACTTC.

This clonotype was observed many times. The chain has TRBV2 and TRBJ2-1, with 9 bases aligning to TRBD1. The V segment lost 6 bases and the J segment 0 bases; nucleotides outside the gene matches: 6. Germline CDR1 and CDR2: SNHLY and FYNNEI. The CDR3 spans 16 residues. In DNA, the CDR3 is TGTGCCAGCAGGAGACAGGGGGTTAGCTCCTACAATGAGCAGTTCTTC. Protein product: CASRRQGVSSYNEQFF.

This clonotype showed up many times. The V call is TRBV28, the J call TRBJ2-5; the D gene could be TRBD1 or TRBD2 (5 bases each). V gave up 6 bases and J gave up 5 bases, with 13 bases separating them. Germline V gives CDR1 MDHEN, CDR2 SYDVKM. The CDR3 is 13 residues long. The CDR3 here is CASRTTWGETQYF. The DNA for the CDR3 is TGTGCCAGCAGGACTACCTGGGGGGAGACCCAGTACTTC.

V gene TRBV5-1 combines with J gene TRBJ2-1; TRBD2 matches at 8 bases. In germline, CDR1 is SGHRS, CDR2 YFSETQ. CDR3 length equals 13 residues. The ends lost 4 bases at V and 6 bases at J; junction bases unmatched: 3. In nucleotides, the CDR3 is TGCGCCAGCAGCATCGGGACTAGCAATGAGCAGTTCTTC. Protein: CASSIGTSNEQFF. Full variable domain (outside the CDR3, taken from reference TRBV5-1 and TRBJ2-1): KAGVTQTPRYLIKTRGQQVTLSCSPISGHRSVSWYQQTPGQGLQFLFEYFSETQRNKGNFPGRFSGRQFSNSRSEMNVSTLELGDSALYLCASSIGTSNEQFFGPGTRLTVL.

This clonotype was picked up many times. V usage is TRBV6-1 and J usage is TRBJ2-3, with 7 bases identical to TRBD1. The germline V gene encodes CDR1 MNHNS and CDR2 SASEGT. Trimming at V came to 4 bases and at J to 2 bases, leaving 12 bases not matched to a gene. This CDR3 spans 17 amino acids. The DNA for the CDR3 is TGTGCCAGCAGTGGAACAGGGGCCGGAGAGTTCACAGATACGCAGTATTTT. Translation: CASSGTGAGEFTDTQYF.

The table lists this clonotype with many counts. The V gene is TRBV11-2, the J gene TRBJ1-2; the D gene is possibly TRBD1 (5 bases). The CDR3 is made up of 15 amino acids. V was shortened by 4 bases and J by 0 bases, with 12 bases between the two germline ends. Looked up from germline, CDR1 is SGHAT and CDR2 is FQNNGV. The CDR3 nucleotides read TGTGCCAGCAGCTCCCGGGGCCTAGCTAACTATGGCTACACCTTC. This encodes CASSSRGLANYGYTF.

This clonotype was observed many times. The chain is built from TRBV5-6 and TRBJ2-3; no definite D call. Per the germline V gene, CDR1 is SGHDT and CDR2 is YYEEEE. There are 15 residues in the CDR3. Trimming took 4 bases from V and 2 from J, leaving 14 bases between them. CDR3 protein: CASSTTGRTTDTQYF. The DNA for the CDR3 is TGTGCCAGCAGCACAACCGGTAGAACCACAGATACGCAGTATTTT. Filled out from reference TRBV5-6 and TRBJ2-3, the complete variable domain reads DAGVTQSPTHLIKTRGQQVTLRCSPKSGHDTVSWYQQALGQGPQFIFQYYEEEERQRGNFPDRFSGHQFPNYSSELNVNALLLGDSALYLCASSTTGRTTDTQYFGPGTRLTVL.

The chain carries TRBV9 and TRBJ2-3; either TRBD1 or TRBD2 may supply D (5 bases each). Between the trimmed V and J ends, which lost 1 base and 3 bases, there was a span of 12 bases. In germline, CDR1 is SGDLS, CDR2 YYNGEE. The CDR3 is 15 amino acids. This chain's CDR3 is CASSVLGDGTDTQYF. The CDR3 bases are TGTGCCAGCAGCGTATTAGGGGACGGTACAGATACGCAGTATTTT.

This clonotype appeared many times. The chain uses TRBV11-3 and TRBJ1-2; D is unresolved. The CDR3 is 14 residues long. The V gene lost 7 bases and the J gene lost 4 bases, with 16 bases spanning the gap. CDR1 SGHNT and CDR2 YENEEA come from the germline V gene. CDR3 nucleotides: TGTGCCAGCACCGACGTCAGGTGGCCCTATGGCTACACCTTC. This translates into CASTDVRWPYGYTF. Supplemented by reference TRBV11-3 and TRBJ1-2, the full variable domain reads EAGVVQSPRYKIIEKKQPVAFWCNPISGHNTLYWYLQNLGQGPELLIRYENEEAVDDSQLPKDRFSAERLKGVDSTLKIQPAELGDSAVYLCASTDVRWPYGYTFGSGTRLTVV.

The chain has TRBV30 and TRBJ2-5; 8 bases fit TRBD2. The CDR3 has 15 amino acids. Looked up from germline, CDR1 is GTSNPN and CDR2 is SVGIG (reference sequence). Trimming at V came to 4 bases and at J to 8 bases, leaving 15 bases not matched to a gene. The CDR3 nucleotides read TGTGCCTGGAATTCGCGGGGGGCTGGGAAGGTTACCCAGTACTTC. Translation gives CAWNSRGAGKVTQYF.

In its sample, this clonotype was seen many times. The gene calls are TRBV7-9 and TRBJ2-7, with D unclear. Trimming removed 2 bases at V and 6 bases at J, with 14 bases between. The CDR3 is made up of 14 amino acids. Germline V CDR1 and CDR2: SEHNR, FQNEAQ (reference sequence). CDR3 sequence reads: CASSLLGVFSEQYF. In DNA, the CDR3 is TGTGCCAGCAGCTTACTAGGAGTCTTTTCCGAGCAGTACTTC.

This clonotype was recorded at least ten times. The gene calls are TRBV11-2 and TRBJ2-7; 14 bases are a match to TRBD2. The CDR3 has 17 residues. V gave up 5 bases and J gave up 7 bases; unmatched junction bases: 13. Germline values: CDR1 SGHAT, CDR2 FQNNGV. CDR3 protein: CASSPTTGLAGVWEQYF. In DNA form, the CDR3 reads TGTGCCAGCAGCCCAACCACGGGACTAGCGGGAGTTTGGGAGCAGTACTTC.

This clonotype occurred many times. CDR3 residues: CASSLYGLGYTF. DNA for the CDR3: TGTGCCAGCAGTTTGTATGGCCTCGGCTACACCTTC. The chain uses TRBV28 and TRBJ1-2, with D unresolved. This CDR3 is 12 amino acids long. Germline CDR1 is MDHEN and CDR2 is SYDVKM. The V gene lost 3 bases and the J gene lost 8 bases, with 10 bases spanning the gap.